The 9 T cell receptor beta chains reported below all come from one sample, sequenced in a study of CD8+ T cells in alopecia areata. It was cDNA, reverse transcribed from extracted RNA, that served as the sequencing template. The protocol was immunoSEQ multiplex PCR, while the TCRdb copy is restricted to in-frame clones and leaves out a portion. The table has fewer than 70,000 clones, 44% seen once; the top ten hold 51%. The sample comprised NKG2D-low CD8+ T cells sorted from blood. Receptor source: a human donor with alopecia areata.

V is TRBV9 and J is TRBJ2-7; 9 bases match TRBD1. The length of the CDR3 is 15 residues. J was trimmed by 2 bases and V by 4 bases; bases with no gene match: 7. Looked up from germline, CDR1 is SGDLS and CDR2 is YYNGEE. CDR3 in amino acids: CASSQAGTGTYEQYF. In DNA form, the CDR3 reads TGTGCCAGCAGCCAGGCCGGGACAGGGACCTACGAGCAGTACTTC. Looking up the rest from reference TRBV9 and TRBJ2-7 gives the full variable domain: DSGVTQTPKHLITATGQRVTLRCSPRSGDLSVYWYQQSLDQGLQFLIQYYNGEERAKGNILERFSAQQFPDLHSELNLSSLELGDSALYFCASSQAGTGTYEQYFGPGTRLTVT.

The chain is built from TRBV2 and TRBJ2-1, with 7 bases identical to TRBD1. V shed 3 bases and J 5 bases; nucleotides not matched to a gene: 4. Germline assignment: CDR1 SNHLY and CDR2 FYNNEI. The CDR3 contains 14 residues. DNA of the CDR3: TGTGCCAGCAGTGATGGTCAGGGGGACAATGAGCAGTTCTTC. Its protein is CASSDGQGDNEQFF.

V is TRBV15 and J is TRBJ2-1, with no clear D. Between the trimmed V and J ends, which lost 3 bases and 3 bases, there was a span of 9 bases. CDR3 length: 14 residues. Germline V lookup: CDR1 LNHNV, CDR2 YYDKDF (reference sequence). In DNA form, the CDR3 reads TGTGCCACCAGCAGTCACCTGAACTACAATGAGCAGTTCTTC. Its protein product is CATSSHLNYNEQFF.

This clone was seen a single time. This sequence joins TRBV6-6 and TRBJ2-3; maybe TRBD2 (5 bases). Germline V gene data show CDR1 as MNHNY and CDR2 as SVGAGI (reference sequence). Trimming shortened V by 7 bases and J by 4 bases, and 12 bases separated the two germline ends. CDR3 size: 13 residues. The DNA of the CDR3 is TGTGCCAGCAACAAAGCGGAGGCAGATACGCAGTATTTT. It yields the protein CASNKAEADTQYF.

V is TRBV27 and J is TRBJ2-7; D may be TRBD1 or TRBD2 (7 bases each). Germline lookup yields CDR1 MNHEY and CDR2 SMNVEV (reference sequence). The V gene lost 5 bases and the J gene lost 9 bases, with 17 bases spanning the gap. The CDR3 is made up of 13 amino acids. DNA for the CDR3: TGTGCCAGCAGTCAGGGGGGGGTTCTGGGGCAGTACTTC. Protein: CASSQGGVLGQYF.

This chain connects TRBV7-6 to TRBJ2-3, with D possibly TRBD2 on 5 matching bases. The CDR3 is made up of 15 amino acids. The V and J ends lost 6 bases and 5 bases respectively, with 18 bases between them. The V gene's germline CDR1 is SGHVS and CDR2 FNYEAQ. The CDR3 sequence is CASSPTSTARDTQYF. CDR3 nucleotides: TGTGCCAGCAGTCCTACTAGTACTGCAAGAGATACGCAGTATTTT.

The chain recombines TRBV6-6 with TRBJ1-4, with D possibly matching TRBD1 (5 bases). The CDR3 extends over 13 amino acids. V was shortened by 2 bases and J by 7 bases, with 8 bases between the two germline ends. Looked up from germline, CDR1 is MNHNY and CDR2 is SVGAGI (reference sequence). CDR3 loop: CASSYGTFEKLFF. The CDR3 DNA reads TGTGCCAGCAGTTACGGGACCTTTGAAAAACTGTTTTTT.

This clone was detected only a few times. The CDR3 DNA is TGCAGCGTTGAAGATTCGGGGGGCTCCTACGAGCAGTACTTC. It specifies CSVEDSGGSYEQYF. V and J are TRBV29-1 and TRBJ2-5; 7 nucleotides align to TRBD2. The J call is in doubt because the DNA end fits TRBJ2-7 better. Germline assignment: CDR1 SQVTM and CDR2 ANQGSEA. The CDR3 is 14 residues long.

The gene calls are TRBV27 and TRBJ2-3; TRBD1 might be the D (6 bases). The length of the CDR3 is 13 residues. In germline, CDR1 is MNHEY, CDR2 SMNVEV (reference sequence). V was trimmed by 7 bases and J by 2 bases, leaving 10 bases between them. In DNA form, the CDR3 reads TGTGCCAGCACAGACAGGCTCACAGATACGCAGTATTTT. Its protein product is CASTDRLTDTQYF.